The clone carrying this T cell receptor (beta chain) was found many times. Documented time point: blood at routine non-recurrence follow-up after resection. Whole RNA was taken from tumor, nontumor lung or frozen PBMC; it was then sequenced unsorted. These data belong to a study of spatial heterogeneity in lung cancer. Looking at the study overall: Detection of beta-chain sequences consistently exceeded that of alpha-chain sequences. In raw reads, more than 9.5 appearances on average were recorded for each unique TCR and UMI combination.

Unique molecular identifiers, one per molecule, were present on every TCR cDNA molecule. MiXCR was run by TCRdb on the 5' RACE reads, yielding one entry per CDR3 protein. This sample has tens of thousands of distinct CDR3 sequences, with more than 6.5% found just once. Germline CDR1 is SGHRS and CDR2 is YFSETQ. Trimming shortened V by 4 bases and J by 2 bases, and 14 bases separated the two germline ends. CDR3 length: 15 amino acids. This TCR was sampled from a female donor with early-stage non-small cell lung cancer. The genes are TRBV5-1 and TRBJ2-3, with D possibly being TRBD1 or TRBD2 (6 bases each). The sample in question was PBMCs, obtained at follow-up. The CDR3 region has the DNA TGCGCCAGCAGCCGAGTGGGGGGCACCACAGATACGCAGTATTTT. It specifies CASSRVGGTTDTQYF.